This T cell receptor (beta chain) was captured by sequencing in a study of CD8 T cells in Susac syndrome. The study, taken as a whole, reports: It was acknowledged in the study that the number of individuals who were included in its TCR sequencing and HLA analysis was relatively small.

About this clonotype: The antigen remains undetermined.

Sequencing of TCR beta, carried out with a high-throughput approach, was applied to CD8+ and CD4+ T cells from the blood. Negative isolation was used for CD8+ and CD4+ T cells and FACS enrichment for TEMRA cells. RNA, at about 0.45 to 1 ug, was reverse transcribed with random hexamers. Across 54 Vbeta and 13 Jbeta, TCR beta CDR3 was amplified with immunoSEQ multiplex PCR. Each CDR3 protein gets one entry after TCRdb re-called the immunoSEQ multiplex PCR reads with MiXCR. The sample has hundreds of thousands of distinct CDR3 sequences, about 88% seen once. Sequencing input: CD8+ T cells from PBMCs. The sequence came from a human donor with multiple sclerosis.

CDR3 protein: CASSRLGDTQYF. In DNA, the CDR3 is TGTGCCAGCAGTAGGCTAGGAGATACGCAGTATTTT. V is TRBV27 and J is TRBJ2-3; no reliable D call. CDR3 length equals 12 residues. Germline V gives CDR1 MNHEY, CDR2 SMNVEV (reference sequence). Trimming left V 5 bases short and J 5 bases short, with 8 bases between.